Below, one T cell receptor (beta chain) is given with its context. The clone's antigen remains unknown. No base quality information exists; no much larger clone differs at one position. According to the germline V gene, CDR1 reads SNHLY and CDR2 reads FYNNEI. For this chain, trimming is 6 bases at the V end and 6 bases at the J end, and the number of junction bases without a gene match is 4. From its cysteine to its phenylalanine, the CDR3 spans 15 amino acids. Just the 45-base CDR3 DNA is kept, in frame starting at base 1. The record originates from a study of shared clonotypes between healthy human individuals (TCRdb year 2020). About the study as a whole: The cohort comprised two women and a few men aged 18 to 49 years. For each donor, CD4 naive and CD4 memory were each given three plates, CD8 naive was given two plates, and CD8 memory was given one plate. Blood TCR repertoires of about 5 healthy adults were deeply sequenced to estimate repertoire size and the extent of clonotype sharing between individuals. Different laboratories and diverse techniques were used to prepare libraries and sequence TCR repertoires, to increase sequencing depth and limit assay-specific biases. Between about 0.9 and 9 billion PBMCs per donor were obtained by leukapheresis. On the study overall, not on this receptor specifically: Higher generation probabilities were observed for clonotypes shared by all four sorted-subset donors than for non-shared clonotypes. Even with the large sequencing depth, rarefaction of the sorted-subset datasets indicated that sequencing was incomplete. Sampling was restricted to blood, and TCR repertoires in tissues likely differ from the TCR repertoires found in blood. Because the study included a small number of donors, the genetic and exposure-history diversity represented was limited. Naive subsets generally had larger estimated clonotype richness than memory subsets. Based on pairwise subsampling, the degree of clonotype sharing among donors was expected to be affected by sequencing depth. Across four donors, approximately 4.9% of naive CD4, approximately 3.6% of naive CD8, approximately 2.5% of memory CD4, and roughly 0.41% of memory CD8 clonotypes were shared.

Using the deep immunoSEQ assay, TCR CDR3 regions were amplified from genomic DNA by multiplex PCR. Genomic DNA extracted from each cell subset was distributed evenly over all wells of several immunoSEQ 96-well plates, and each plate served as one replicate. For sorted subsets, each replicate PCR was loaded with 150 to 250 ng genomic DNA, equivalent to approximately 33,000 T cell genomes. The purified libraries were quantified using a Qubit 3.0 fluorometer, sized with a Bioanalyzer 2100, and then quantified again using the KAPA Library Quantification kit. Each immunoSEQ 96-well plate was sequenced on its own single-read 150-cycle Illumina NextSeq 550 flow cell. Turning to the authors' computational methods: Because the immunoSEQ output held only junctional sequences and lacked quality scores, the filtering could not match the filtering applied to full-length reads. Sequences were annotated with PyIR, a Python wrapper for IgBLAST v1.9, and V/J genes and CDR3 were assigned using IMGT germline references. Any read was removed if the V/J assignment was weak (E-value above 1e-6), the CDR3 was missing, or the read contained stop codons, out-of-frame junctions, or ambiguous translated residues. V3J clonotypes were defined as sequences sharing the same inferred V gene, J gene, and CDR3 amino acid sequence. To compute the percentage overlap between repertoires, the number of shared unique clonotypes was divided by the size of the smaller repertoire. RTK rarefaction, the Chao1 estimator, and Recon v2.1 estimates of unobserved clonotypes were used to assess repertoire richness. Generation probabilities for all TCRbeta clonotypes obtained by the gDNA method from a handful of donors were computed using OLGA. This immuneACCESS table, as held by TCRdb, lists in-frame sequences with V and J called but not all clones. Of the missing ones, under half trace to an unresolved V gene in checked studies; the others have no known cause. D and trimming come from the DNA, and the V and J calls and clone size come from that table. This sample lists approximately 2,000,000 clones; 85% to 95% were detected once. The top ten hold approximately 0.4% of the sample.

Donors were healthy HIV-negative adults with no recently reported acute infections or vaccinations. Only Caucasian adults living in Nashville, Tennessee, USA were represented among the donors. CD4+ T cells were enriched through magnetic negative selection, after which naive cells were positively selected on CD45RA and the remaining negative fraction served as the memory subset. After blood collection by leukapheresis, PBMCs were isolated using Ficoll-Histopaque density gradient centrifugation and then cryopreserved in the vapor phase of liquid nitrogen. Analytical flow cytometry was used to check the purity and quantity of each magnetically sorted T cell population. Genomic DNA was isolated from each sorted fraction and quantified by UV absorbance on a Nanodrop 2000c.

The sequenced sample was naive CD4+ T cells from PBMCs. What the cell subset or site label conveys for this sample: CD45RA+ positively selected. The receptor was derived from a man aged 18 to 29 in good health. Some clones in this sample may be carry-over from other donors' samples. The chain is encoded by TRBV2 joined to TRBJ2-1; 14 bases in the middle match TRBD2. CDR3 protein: CASRSGLAGANEQFF. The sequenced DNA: TGTGCCAGCAGGTCGGGACTAGCGGGGGCCAATGAGCAGTTCTTC.